Listed below are T cell receptor beta chains from one sample, sequenced in a study of blood T cell repertoires in COVID-19. Profiled with immunoSEQ multiplex PCR; TCRdb holds only in-frame clones, not every one. The profile shows roughly 170,000 clones, about 87% of them singletons. The specimen was peripheral blood. The receptors derive from a man aged 55 to 70 with acute or convalescent COVID-19. The CDR3 runs from the conserved cysteine through the conserved F or W. A D gene is named only where the DNA matches it firmly. Size is omitted from some rows. Given values are once, few, many or a class for expanded clones.

j_gene	v_gene	d_gene	abundance	CDR3nt	CDR3aa
TRBJ1-2	TRBV27	TRBD1	NA	TGTGCCAGCAGGGCAGGGGGCGGCCGCAACTATGGCTACACCTTC	CASRAGGGRNYGYTF
TRBJ2-7	TRBV11-3	TRBD1	NA	TGTGCCAGCAGCTTAGGAGGACAGGGCTACGAGCAGTACTTC	CASSLGGQGYEQYF
TRBJ2-7	TRBV6-2/TRBV6-3	NA	NA	TGTGCCAGCAGTTACTCACAGATCTACGAGCAGTACTTC	CASSYSQIYEQYF
TRBJ1-5	TRBV6-5	NA	NA	TGTGCCAGCAGTCGAGCGGGCAATAGCAATCAGCCCCAGCATTTT	CASSRAGNSNQPQHF
TRBJ2-2	TRBV15	NA	NA	TGTGCCACCAGCAGGGGTAGCGGAACCGGGGAGCTGTTTTTT	CATSRGSGTGELFF
TRBJ1-2	TRBV30	NA	NA	TGTGCCTGGAGTGTTATGGACAGCTCTAAAGGCTACACCTTC	CAWSVMDSSKGYTF
TRBJ1-1	TRBV6-5	NA	NA	TGTGCCAGCAGTTACAACACGAACACTGAAGCTTTCTTT	CASSYNTNTEAFF
TRBJ1-2	TRBV5-4	TRBD1	NA	TGTGCCAGCAGCTTCGCCGGACAGGGCCGTCATGGCTACACCTTC	CASSFAGQGRHGYTF
TRBJ2-7	TRBV6-5	NA	NA	TGTGCCAGCAGTTCGGGTGGCATTTCAAGCTCCTACGAGCAGTACTTC	CASSSGGISSSYEQYF
TRBJ1-6	TRBV15	NA	NA	TGTGCCACCAGGGTGGGGGGGATGGGTAATTCACCCCTCCACTTT	CATRVGGMGNSPLHF
TRBJ2-7	TRBV27	TRBD1	NA	TGTGCCAGCAGCCCGATATCACAGGGGAATTGGCAGTACTTC	CASSPISQGNWQYF
TRBJ1-1	TRBV12-2	NA	once	TGTGCAAGTCGCTTAAAGTGGCCCGGCGAGGACACTGAAGCTTTCTTT	CASRLKWPGEDTEAFF
TRBJ2-3	TRBV30	TRBD2	NA	TGTGCCTGGGGTACTAGCGGGGGGGATAGCACAGATACGCAGTATTTT	CAWGTSGGDSTDTQYF
TRBJ2-3	TRBV5-1	TRBD2	NA	TGCGCCAGCAGCTTGGGGACTAGCGGGCCCGCAGATACGCAGTATTTT	CASSLGTSGPADTQYF
TRBJ2-5	TRBV18	NA	NA	TGTGCCAGCTCACCTGCGGGGGCGGAGACCCAGTACTTC	CASSPAGAETQYF
TRBJ1-1	TRBV27	NA	NA	TGTGCCAGCAGTTTGGGCGTTGAAGCTTTCTTT	CASSLGVEAFF
TRBJ2-1	TRBV6-4	TRBD1	NA	TGTGCCAGCAGTGACCATCGGACAGGGGTGAGCGAGCAGTTCTTC	CASSDHRTGVSEQFF
TRBJ2-7	TRBV5-4	TRBD2	NA	TGTGCCAGCAGCTCTAGCGGGAGGAAGTCCTACGAGCAGTACTTC	CASSSSGRKSYEQYF
TRBJ1-5	TRBV5-1	NA	NA	TGCGCCAGCAGCACTATGAGCAATCAGCCCCAGCATTTT	CASSTMSNQPQHF
TRBJ1-2	TRBV19	TRBD1	NA	TGTGCCAGTAGCCACCGGACAGGGTATGGGAACACCTTC	CASSHRTGYGNTF
TRBJ2-3	TRBV14	TRBD2	NA	TGTGCCAGCAGCCAGCTAGCGGGGGGCACGGATACGCAGTATTTT	CASSQLAGGTDTQYF
TRBJ1-1	TRBV11-2	NA	NA	TGTGCCAGCAGACCACAGGGTCGGAACACTGAAGCTTTCTTT	CASRPQGRNTEAFF
TRBJ1-1	TRBV19	TRBD1	NA	TGTGCCAGTAGTAACAGGGGGCAGAAGAGGAACACTGAAGCTTTCTTT	CASSNRGQKRNTEAFF
TRBJ1-2	TRBV5-1	TRBD1	NA	TGCGCCAGCAGCGCGGACGGGACAGTTGATAACTATGGCTACACCTTC	CASSADGTVDNYGYTF
TRBJ1-1	TRBV30	TRBD1	NA	TGTGCCTGGAGTCCGGGACAGGGGCGAGCTTTCTTT	CAWSPGQGRAFF
TRBJ1-2	TRBV11-2	NA	NA	TGTGCCAGCAGCCAGGCCCGGTATGGCTACACCTTC	CASSQARYGYTF
TRBJ1-1	TRBV5-6	NA	NA	TGTGCCAGCAGCTTGCAGTCCGTGAACACTGAAGCTTTCTTT	CASSLQSVNTEAFF
TRBJ1-2	TRBV6-5	NA	NA	TGTGCCAGCAGTTACCGAGGGGGAGGGGCCGGCTACACCTTC	CASSYRGGGAGYTF
TRBJ1-1	TRBV19	TRBD1	NA	TGTGCCAGTAGTGTTACAGGGGGCCCTGAAGCTTTCTTT	CASSVTGGPEAFF
TRBJ2-2	TRBV10-3	NA	NA	TGTGCCATCAGGGAGAACAGGGCCAACACCGGGGAGCTGTTTTTT	CAIRENRANTGELFF
TRBJ2-2	TRBV5-1	TRBD1	NA	TGCGCCAGCAGCTCAATTTCTCCGGGACAGGGTAACACCGGGGAGCTGTTTTTT	CASSSISPGQGNTGELFF
TRBJ1-1	TRBV11-1	NA	once	TGTGCCAGCAGGTCGACCGGGAGGAACACTGAAGCTTTCTTT	CASRSTGRNTEAFF
TRBJ2-7	TRBV14	NA	NA	TGTGCCAGCAGCCTTCGACAGGCCGCGTCCGAGCAGTACTTC	CASSLRQAASEQYF
TRBJ1-2	TRBV5-6	TRBD1	few	TGTGCCAGCAGCTCGGGACAGGACCAGTACACCTTC	CASSSGQDQYTF
TRBJ1-2	TRBV9	TRBD1	once	TGTGCCAGCAGCCCGTCCGGGACAGGGAACTATGGCTACACCTTC	CASSPSGTGNYGYTF
TRBJ2-3	TRBV12-3/TRBV12-4	NA	NA	TGTGCCAGCACTCGTGGGCCCACAGATACGCAGTATTTT	CASTRGPTDTQYF
TRBJ2-7	TRBV7-2	NA	NA	TGTGCCAGCAGCTTCGGGGGTGGGTCCTACGAGCAGTACTTC	CASSFGGGSYEQYF
TRBJ2-7	TRBV6-2/TRBV6-3	NA	NA	TGTGCCAGCAGTTGGGACATTGCCTACGAGCAGTACTTC	CASSWDIAYEQYF
TRBJ1-5	TRBV5-5	NA	NA	TGTGCCAGCAGCTTGCTGGGAGGTTTAAGCAATCAGCCCCAGCATTTT	CASSLLGGLSNQPQHF
TRBJ2-2	TRBV19	NA	NA	TGTGCCAGTAGGCTTACAGGGACCGGGGAGCTGTTTTTT	CASRLTGTGELFF
TRBJ1-6	TRBV5-5	NA	NA	TGTGCCAGCAGCTTGGCACAGGGTTCACCCCTCCACTTT	CASSLAQGSPLHF
TRBJ1-6	TRBV29-1	TRBD1	NA	TGCAGCGCGAAAGGACAGGGGTATAATTCACCCCTCCACTTT	CSAKGQGYNSPLHF
TRBJ2-5	TRBV24-1	NA	NA	TGTGCCACCAGTGACCAGACAAAGCAAGAGACCCAGTACTTC	CATSDQTKQETQYF
TRBJ1-5	TRBV12-5	NA	NA	TGTGCTAGTGGTTTCGATTACTTTAGCAATCAGCCCCAGCATTTT	CASGFDYFSNQPQHF
TRBJ1-1	TRBV2	NA	NA	TGTGCCAGCAGACGGGGAAAGAACACTGAAGCTTTCTTT	CASRRGKNTEAFF
TRBJ2-1	TRBV6-1	TRBD2	NA	TGTGCCAGCAGTGAAGCGTATCAACTAGCGGGCCCGTTTTCCTACAATGAGCAGTTCTTC	CASSEAYQLAGPFSYNEQFF